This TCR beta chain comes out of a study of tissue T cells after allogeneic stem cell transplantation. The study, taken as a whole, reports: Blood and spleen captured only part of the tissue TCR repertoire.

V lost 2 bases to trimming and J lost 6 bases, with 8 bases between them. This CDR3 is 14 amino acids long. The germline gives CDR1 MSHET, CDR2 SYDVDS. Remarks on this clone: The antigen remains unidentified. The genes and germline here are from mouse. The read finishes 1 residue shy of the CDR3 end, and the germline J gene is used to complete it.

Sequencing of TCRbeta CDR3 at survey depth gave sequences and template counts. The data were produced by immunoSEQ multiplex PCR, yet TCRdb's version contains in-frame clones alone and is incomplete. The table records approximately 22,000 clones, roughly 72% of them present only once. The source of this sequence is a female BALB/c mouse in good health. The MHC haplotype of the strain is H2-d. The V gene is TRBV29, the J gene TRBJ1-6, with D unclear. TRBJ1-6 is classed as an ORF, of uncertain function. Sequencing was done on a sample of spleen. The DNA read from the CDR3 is TGTGCTAGCAGTTTAAACAAGGGTAATTCGCCCCTCTAC. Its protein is CASSLNKGNSPLY. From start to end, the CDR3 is CASSLNKGNSPLYF.